These 14 T cell receptor beta chains were sequenced from one sample in a study of cytomegalovirus exposure and HLA in healthy donors. Primers included in the PCR were 60 Vbeta and 13 Jbeta primers. Clones were read by immunoSEQ multiplex PCR, and TCRdb kept only the in-frame ones, dropping some. The sample lists about 140,000 clones; approximately 77% were seen once. The sample comprised PBMCs. Receptors originate from a woman aged 40 to 49 in good health and CMV-seronegative.

V gene TRBV4-3 combines with J gene TRBJ1-5; no clear D gene. The CDR3 length is 15 residues. The V and J ends lost 0 bases and 5 bases respectively, with 11 bases between them. The germline CDR1 and CDR2 sequences are LGHNA and YSLEER. The CDR3 protein is CASSQDGGGDQPQHF. In DNA form, the CDR3 reads TGCGCCAGCAGCCAAGATGGAGGCGGCGATCAGCCCCAGCATTTT.

The chain employs TRBV10-2 and TRBJ2-6, with no clear D. The germline V gene encodes CDR1 WSHSY and CDR2 SAAADI. There are 15 residues in the CDR3. The V end lost 3 bases, the J end lost 0 bases, and 6 bases lay between the germline ends. The CDR3 nucleotides read TGCGCCAGCAGTGATCAGTCCTCTGGGGCCAACGTCCTGACTTTC. This codes for CASSDQSSGANVLTF.

The V and J genes are TRBV5-1 and TRBJ1-6; 9 positions agree with TRBD1. The CDR3 is 15 residues long. Germline loops: CDR1 SGHRS, CDR2 YFSETQ. V lost 0 bases to trimming and J lost 7 bases; unmatched junction nucleotides: 2. The CDR3, as DNA: TGCGCCAGCAGCTTGGGGGGACAGGGCAATTCACCCCTCCACTTT. This codes for CASSLGGQGNSPLHF.

The CDR3 DNA is TGTGCCAGCAGTTTTCGGACTAGCGGCACAGATACGCAGTATTTT. This translates into CASSFRTSGTDTQYF. This chain links TRBV27 with TRBJ2-3; 9 nucleotides align to TRBD2. With 3 bases clipped from V and 1 base from J, the junction kept 2 bases outside the gene matches. This CDR3 spans 15 amino acids. CDR1 and CDR2 (germline): MNHEY, SMNVEV (reference sequence).

V usage is TRBV27 and J usage is TRBJ2-5, with 7 bases matching TRBD1. CDR1 MNHEY and CDR2 SMNVEV come from the germline V gene (reference sequence). The length of the CDR3 is 14 residues. Unmatched junction bases numbered 2, after V lost 3 bases and J lost 1 base. The CDR3 region is CASSFAGGQETQYF. CDR3 nucleotides: TGTGCCAGCAGTTTCGCAGGGGGCCAAGAGACCCAGTACTTC.

The genes are TRBV9 and TRBJ1-2; 7 bases map to TRBD1. Germline V gene lookup returns CDR1 SGDLS and CDR2 YYNGEE. V gave up 0 bases and J gave up 8 bases; unmatched junction bases: 4. The CDR3 has 13 residues. CDR3 residues: CASSVGQGGGYTF. The DNA of the CDR3 is TGTGCCAGCAGCGTAGGGCAGGGGGGCGGCTACACCTTC.

This clone appeared once. This chain joins TRBV28 and TRBJ1-1; D gene ambiguous. The germline V gene has CDR1 MDHEN and CDR2 SYDVKM. The V and J ends lost 5 bases and 3 bases respectively, with 19 bases between them. CDR3 size: 16 residues. The CDR3 nucleotides read TGTGCCAGCAGTCTCCACGGGGTCGGGGTGGACACTGAAGCTTTCTTT. It yields the protein CASSLHGVGVDTEAFF.

This clone was detected only once. Distinct nucleotide sequences in the sample also encode this CDR3. The rearrangement joins TRBV5-1 to TRBJ2-7, with 7 nucleotides matching TRBD2. The V gene's germline CDR1 is SGHRS and CDR2 YFSETQ. V shed 0 bases, J shed 2 bases, and the junction held 2 bases outside the gene matches. The CDR3 contains 14 residues. In DNA, the CDR3 is TGCGCCAGCAGCTTGGTGGCGGGAGCCTACGAGCAGTACTTC. It translates to CASSLVAGAYEQYF.

The chain links TRBV27 to TRBJ1-5; 7 positions agree with TRBD1. The trim removed 5 bases at V and 4 bases at J, leaving 11 bases unmatched. Looked up from germline, CDR1 is MNHEY and CDR2 is SMNVEV (reference sequence). The CDR3 contains 16 residues. The CDR3 DNA follows: TGTGCCAGCAGTACTTACACAGGGGTAGGAAATCAGCCCCAGCATTTT. Translated: CASSTYTGVGNQPQHF.

The chain joins TRBV18 to TRBJ1-5, with a tentative D call TRBD1 (6 bases). The V gene lost 4 bases and the J gene lost 5 bases, with 12 bases spanning the gap. This CDR3 is built from 14 residues. Germline values: CDR1 KGHSH, CDR2 LQKENI. CDR3 DNA: TGTGCCAGCTCACTTACAGGGAGAGATCAGCCCCAGCATTTT. Amino acid sequence: CASSLTGRDQPQHF. The full variable domain, in which reference TRBV18 and TRBJ1-5 provide the parts outside the CDR3, is NAGVMQNPRHLVRRRGQEARLRCSPMKGHSHVYWYRQLPEEGLKFMVYLQKENIIDESGMPKERFSAEFPKEGPSILRIQQVVRGDSAAYFCASSLTGRDQPQHFGDGTRLSIL.

The chain employs TRBV10-2 and TRBJ1-6, with TRBD1 matching over 9 bases. The CDR3 consists of 14 residues. Germline V gene data show CDR1 as WSHSY and CDR2 as SAAADI. V lost 6 bases and J lost 7; bases outside the gene matches: 4. The CDR3 spells CASRRTGENSPLHF. The DNA for the CDR3 is TGCGCCAGCAGGAGGACAGGGGAAAATTCACCCCTCCACTTT.

V and J are TRBV9 and TRBJ2-3; a possible D gene is TRBD2 (5 bases). The CDR3 spans 17 residues. The V gene lost 4 bases and the J gene lost 1 base, with 19 bases spanning the gap. Germline loops: CDR1 SGDLS, CDR2 YYNGEE. DNA for the CDR3: TGTGCCAGCAGCCTCTCCTATGGGAGTCTGGGCACAGATACGCAGTATTTT. Protein product: CASSLSYGSLGTDTQYF. The full variable domain, with the rest looked up from reference TRBV9 and TRBJ2-3, is DSGVTQTPKHLITATGQRVTLRCSPRSGDLSVYWYQQSLDQGLQFLIQYYNGEERAKGNILERFSAQQFPDLHSELNLSSLELGDSALYFCASSLSYGSLGTDTQYFGPGTRLTVL.

The rearrangement joins TRBV27 to TRBJ1-2; the D gene is possibly TRBD1 (5 bases). Germline V gene sequence: CDR1 MNHEY, CDR2 SMNVEV (reference sequence). V was pared by 3 bases and J by 5 bases, with 13 bases between. The CDR3 length is 14 residues. CDR3 nucleotides: TGTGCCAGCAGTTTGTCATTAGGGGATTATGGCTACACCTTC. This sequence encodes CASSLSLGDYGYTF.

The chain combines TRBV4-3 with TRBJ1-1; D is possibly TRBD1 (6 bases). Germline CDR1 LGHNA, CDR2 YSLEER. CDR3 length equals 13 residues. The germline V and J ends were trimmed by 5 bases and 11 bases, with 18 bases remaining between them. The CDR3 spells CASSWTGAGVAFF. CDR3 DNA sequence: TGCGCCAGCAGCTGGACCGGGGCAGGGGTTGCTTTCTTT.